Shown below are 2 T cell receptor beta chains from a single sample sequenced in a study of cytomegalovirus exposure and HLA in healthy donors. This PCR relied on a set of 60 Vbeta primers and 13 Jbeta primers. The repertoire was sequenced with immunoSEQ multiplex PCR; TCRdb's copy has only in-frame clones and lacks some. Here the sample spans about 160,000 clones, approximately 77% being singletons. Material for sequencing was PBMCs. The receptors originated from a man aged 50-60 years in good health and CMV-seropositive.

V gene TRBV10-3 combines with J gene TRBJ2-7; TRBD2 agrees at 13 bases. Losses at the gene ends were 3 bases for V and 6 bases for J; bases not matched to a gene: 2. Germline V gene data show CDR1 as ENHRY and CDR2 as SYGVKD. CDR3 length equals 14 residues. The CDR3 loop reads CAISEGLAGAEQYF. The CDR3 region has the DNA TGTGCCATCAGTGAAGGACTAGCGGGGGCCGAGCAGTACTTC.

V gene TRBV4-3 combines with J gene TRBJ2-7, with D possibly matching TRBD1 (6 bases). V dropped 4 bases and J dropped 3 bases, with 16 bases sitting between them. The CDR3 totals 15 residues. Germline assignment: CDR1 LGHNA and CDR2 YSLEER. The CDR3 region has the DNA TGCGCCAGCAGCCCATCACAGGGATTCCGCTACGAGCAGTACTTC. It yields the protein CASSPSQGFRYEQYF.